The clone carrying this T cell receptor beta chain appeared many times. Its antigen is unidentified. From RNA transcripts, TCR beta CDR3 regions were amplified. TCR CDR3 underwent first-round RT-PCR with the HTBI primer set. A single record per CDR3 protein comes from TCRdb applying MiXCR to the multiplex PCR reads. Of around 250,000 distinct CDR3 sequences in the sample, around 17% are singletons; the top ten hold 28%. The sample originates from a study of T cells in Graves' hyperthyroidism and ophthalmopathy. Study-level background: The initial diagnosis was the point when peripheral blood was collected, ahead of any treatment.

Every diagnosis used clinical symptoms, serum thyroxine and TRAb, thyroid ultrasound and orbital computed tomography. PBMCs came from more than 9 ml fresh peripheral blood. Study-wide points: A 13 V-J signature model discriminated ophthalmopathy versus stable hyperthyroidism.

The V gene end was trimmed by 2 bases and the J gene end by 1 base; junction bases not matched to a gene: 10. The CDR3 length is 17 residues. CDR1 SGHRS and CDR2 YFSETQ come from the germline V gene. The TCR sequence derives from a woman aged 18-30 years with Graves' ophthalmopathy. Sample: blood. V is TRBV5-1 and J is TRBJ2-5; TRBD1 matches at 8 bases. The CDR3 nucleotides read TGCGCCAGCAGCTTAAGATGGACAGGGAAATCCCAAGAGACCCAGTACTTC. It codes for CASSLRWTGKSQETQYF.